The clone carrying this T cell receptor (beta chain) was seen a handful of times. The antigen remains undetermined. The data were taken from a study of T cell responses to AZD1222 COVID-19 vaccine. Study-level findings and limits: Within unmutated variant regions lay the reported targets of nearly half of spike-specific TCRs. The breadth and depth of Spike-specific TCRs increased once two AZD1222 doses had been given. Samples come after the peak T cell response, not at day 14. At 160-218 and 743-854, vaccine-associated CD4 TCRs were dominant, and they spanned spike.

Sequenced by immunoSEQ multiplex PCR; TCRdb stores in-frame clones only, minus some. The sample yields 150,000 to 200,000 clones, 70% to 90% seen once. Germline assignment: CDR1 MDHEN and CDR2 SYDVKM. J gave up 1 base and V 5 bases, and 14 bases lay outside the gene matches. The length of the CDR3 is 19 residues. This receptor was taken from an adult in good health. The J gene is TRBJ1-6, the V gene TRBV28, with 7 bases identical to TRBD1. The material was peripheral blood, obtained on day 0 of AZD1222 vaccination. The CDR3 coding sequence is TGTGCCAGCAGTGGGGACACAGGGGCTCGGCGGTCCTATAATTCACCCCTCCACTTT. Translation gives CASSGDTGARRSYNSPLHF.